Listed here are 6 T cell receptor beta chains from one sample, sequenced in a study of OX40 agonist ivuxolimab in advanced cancers. Produced via immunoSEQ multiplex PCR; TCRdb's table is partial and in-frame only. This table has 77,000 or so clones, roughly nine tenths appearing once. The specimen comprised CD4+ or CD8+ T cells sorted from blood, sampled in a trial of the OX40 agonist ivuxolimab. These receptors came from an adult with an advanced solid tumor such as melanoma, head and neck, liver or kidney cancer.

The CDR3 DNA is TGTGCCAGCAGTTTATTTGGCGGGGGGATCAATGAGCAGTTCTTC. Translation gives CASSLFGGGINEQFF. This chain links TRBV28 with TRBJ2-1; TRBD2 matches 8 bases. The germline gives CDR1 MDHEN, CDR2 SYDVKM. The CDR3 has 15 residues. V trimming: 1 base; J trimming: 6 bases; junction bases outside the gene matches: 5.

J is TRBJ2-7 and V is TRBV28, with TRBD2 identical over 13 bases. The V gene's germline CDR1 is MDHEN and CDR2 SYDVKM. The CDR3 has 16 residues. V gave up 6 bases and J gave up 2 bases; unmatched junction bases: 7. CDR3 sequence reads: CASRTQGLAGTYEQYF. The CDR3 DNA follows: TGTGCCAGCAGGACCCAGGGACTAGCGGGAACCTACGAGCAGTACTTC.

The gene calls are TRBV28 and TRBJ1-1, with 7 bases matching TRBD1. The CDR3 has 15 amino acids. Germline CDR1 and CDR2: MDHEN and SYDVKM. J lost 3 bases, V lost 10 bases, and 14 bases had no gene match. The CDR3 bases are TGTGCCACCCAGGACAGGCCCCAGAGGGACACTGAAGCTTTCTTT. Translated, it gives CATQDRPQRDTEAFF.

V usage is TRBV19 and J usage is TRBJ2-1; maybe TRBD2 (6 bases). Germline CDR1 LNHDA, CDR2 SQIVND (reference sequence). The CDR3 sequence is 16 residues long. Trimming left V 5 bases short and J 3 bases short, with 17 bases between. This chain's CDR3 is CASSVRGSGHYNEQFF. CDR3 DNA sequence: TGTGCCAGTAGTGTTCGGGGAAGCGGGCACTACAATGAGCAGTTCTTC.

The rearrangement links TRBV10-3 to TRBJ2-1; no definite D call. The V gene's germline CDR1 is ENHRY and CDR2 SYGVKD. V lost 2 bases, J lost 9 bases, and 17 bases lay in between. This CDR3 has 15 residues. The CDR3 reads CAISEVLSSTTEQFF. In DNA form, the CDR3 reads TGTGCCATCAGTGAGGTGCTCTCGTCGACAACTGAGCAGTTCTTC.

The chain employs TRBV5-1 and TRBJ2-5; 7 bases fit TRBD1. Germline assignment: CDR1 SGHRS and CDR2 YFSETQ. The CDR3 is 15 residues long. V gave up 6 bases and J gave up 2 bases; unmatched junction bases: 10. CDR3 region: CASMGQLWGQETQYF. The CDR3 region has the DNA TGCGCCAGCATGGGACAGCTATGGGGGCAAGAGACCCAGTACTTC.